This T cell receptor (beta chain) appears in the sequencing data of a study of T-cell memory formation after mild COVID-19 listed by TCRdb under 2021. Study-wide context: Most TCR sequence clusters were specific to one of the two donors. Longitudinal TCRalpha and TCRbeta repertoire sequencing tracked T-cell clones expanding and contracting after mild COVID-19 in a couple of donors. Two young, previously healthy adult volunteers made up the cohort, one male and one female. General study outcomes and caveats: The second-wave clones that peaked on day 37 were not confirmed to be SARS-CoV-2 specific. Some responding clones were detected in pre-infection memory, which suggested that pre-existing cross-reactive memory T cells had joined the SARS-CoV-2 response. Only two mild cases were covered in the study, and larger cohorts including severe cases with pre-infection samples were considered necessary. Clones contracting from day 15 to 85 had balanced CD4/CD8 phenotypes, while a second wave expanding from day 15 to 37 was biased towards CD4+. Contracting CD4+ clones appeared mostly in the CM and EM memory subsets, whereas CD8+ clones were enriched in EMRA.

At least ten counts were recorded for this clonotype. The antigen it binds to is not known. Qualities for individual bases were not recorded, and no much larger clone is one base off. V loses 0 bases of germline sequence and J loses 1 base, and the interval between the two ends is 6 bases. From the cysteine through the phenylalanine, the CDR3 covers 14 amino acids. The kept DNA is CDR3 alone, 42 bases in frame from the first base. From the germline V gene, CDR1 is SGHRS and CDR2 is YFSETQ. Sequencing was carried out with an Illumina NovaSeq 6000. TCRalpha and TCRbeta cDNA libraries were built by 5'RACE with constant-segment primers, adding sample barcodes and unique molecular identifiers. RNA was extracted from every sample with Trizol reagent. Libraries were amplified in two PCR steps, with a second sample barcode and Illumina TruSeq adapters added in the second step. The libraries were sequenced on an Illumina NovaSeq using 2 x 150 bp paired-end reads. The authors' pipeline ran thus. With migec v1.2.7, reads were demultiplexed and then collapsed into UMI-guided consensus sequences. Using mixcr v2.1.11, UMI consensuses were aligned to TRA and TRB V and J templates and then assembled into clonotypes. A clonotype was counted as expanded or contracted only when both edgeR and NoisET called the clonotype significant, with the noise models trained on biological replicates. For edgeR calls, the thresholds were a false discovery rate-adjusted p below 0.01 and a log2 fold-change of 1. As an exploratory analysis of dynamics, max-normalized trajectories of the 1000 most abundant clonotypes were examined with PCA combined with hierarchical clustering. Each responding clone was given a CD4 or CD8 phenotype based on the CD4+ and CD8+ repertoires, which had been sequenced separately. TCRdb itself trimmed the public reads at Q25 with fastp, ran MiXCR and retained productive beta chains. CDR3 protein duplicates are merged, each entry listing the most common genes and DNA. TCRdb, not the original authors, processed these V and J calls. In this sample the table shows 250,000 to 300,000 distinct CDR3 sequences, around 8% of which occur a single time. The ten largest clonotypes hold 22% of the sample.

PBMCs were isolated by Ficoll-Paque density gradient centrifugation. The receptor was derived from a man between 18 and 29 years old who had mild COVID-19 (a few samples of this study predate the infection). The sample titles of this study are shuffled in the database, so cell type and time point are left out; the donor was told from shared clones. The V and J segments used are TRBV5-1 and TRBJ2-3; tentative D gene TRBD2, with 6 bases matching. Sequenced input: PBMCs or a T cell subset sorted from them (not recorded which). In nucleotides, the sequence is TGCGCCAGCAGCTTGGGGGAGGGCACAGATACGCAGTATTTT. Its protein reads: CASSLGEGTDTQYF. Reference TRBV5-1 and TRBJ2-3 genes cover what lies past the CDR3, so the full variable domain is KAGVTQTPRYLIKTRGQQVTLSCSPISGHRSVSWYQQTPGQGLQFLFEYFSETQRNKGNFPGRFSGRQFSNSRSEMNVSTLELGDSALYLCASSLGEGTDTQYFGPGTRLTVL.